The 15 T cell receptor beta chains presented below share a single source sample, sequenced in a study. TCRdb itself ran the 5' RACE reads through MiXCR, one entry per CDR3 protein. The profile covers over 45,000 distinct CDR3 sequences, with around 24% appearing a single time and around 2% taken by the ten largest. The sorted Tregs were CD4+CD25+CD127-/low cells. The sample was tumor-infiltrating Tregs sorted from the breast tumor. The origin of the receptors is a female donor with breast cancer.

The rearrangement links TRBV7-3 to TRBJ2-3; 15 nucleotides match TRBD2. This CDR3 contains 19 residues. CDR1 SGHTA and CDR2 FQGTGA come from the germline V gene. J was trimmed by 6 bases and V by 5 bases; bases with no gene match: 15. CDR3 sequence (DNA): TGTGCCAGCAGCCCCGGGACTAGCGGGGGGAAGCCTTTAGTTGATACGCAGTATTTT. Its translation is CASSPGTSGGKPLVDTQYF.

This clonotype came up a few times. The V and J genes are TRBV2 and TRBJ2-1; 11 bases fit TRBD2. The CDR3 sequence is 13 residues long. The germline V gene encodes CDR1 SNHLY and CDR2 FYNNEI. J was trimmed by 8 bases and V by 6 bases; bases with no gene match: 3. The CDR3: CASRTSGTDEQFF. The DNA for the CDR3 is TGTGCCAGCAGGACTAGCGGGACTGATGAGCAGTTCTTC.

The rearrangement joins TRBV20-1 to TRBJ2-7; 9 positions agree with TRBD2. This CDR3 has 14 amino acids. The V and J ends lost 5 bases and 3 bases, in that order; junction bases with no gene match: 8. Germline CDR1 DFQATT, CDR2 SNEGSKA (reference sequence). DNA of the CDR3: TGCAGTGCTGCACCGGGACTAGCAAACTACGAGCAGTACTTC. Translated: CSAAPGLANYEQYF.

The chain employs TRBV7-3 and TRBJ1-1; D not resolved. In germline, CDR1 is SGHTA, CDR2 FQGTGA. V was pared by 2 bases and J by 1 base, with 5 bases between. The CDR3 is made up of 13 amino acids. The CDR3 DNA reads TGTGCCAGCAGCTTATTTGGGAACACTGAAGCTTTCTTT. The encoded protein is CASSLFGNTEAFF.

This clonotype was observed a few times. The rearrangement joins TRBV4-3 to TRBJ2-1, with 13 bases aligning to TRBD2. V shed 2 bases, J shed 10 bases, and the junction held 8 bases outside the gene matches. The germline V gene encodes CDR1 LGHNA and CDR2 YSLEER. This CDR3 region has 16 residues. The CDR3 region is CASSQTLAGGPGEQFF. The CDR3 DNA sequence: TGCGCCAGCAGCCAAACACTAGCGGGAGGGCCGGGGGAGCAGTTCTTC.

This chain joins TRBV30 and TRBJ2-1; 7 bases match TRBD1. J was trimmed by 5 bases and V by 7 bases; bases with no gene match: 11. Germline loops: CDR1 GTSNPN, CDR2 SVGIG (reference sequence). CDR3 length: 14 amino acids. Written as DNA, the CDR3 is TGTGCCTCCCAACAGGGGACACTCGACAATGAGCAGTTCTTC. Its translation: CASQQGTLDNEQFF.

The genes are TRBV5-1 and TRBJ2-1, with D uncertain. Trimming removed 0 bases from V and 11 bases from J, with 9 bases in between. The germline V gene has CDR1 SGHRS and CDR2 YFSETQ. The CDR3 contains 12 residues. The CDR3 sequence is CASSLVGSKQFF. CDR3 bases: TGCGCCAGCAGCTTGGTTGGTAGCAAGCAGTTCTTC.

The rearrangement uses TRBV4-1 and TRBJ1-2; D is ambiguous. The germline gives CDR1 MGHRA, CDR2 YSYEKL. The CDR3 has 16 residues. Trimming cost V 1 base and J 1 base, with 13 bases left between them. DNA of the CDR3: TGCGCCAGCAGCCAAGGAAAGGGAGCGAATAACTATGGCTACACCTTC. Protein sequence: CASSQGKGANNYGYTF.

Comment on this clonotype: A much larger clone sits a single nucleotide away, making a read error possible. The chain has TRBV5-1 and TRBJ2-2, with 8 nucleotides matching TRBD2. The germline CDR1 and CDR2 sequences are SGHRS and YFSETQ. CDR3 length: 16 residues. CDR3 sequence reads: CANSLVAGTWTGELFF. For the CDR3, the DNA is TGCGCCAACAGCTTGGTAGCGGGGACCTGGACCGGGGAGCTGTTTTTT.

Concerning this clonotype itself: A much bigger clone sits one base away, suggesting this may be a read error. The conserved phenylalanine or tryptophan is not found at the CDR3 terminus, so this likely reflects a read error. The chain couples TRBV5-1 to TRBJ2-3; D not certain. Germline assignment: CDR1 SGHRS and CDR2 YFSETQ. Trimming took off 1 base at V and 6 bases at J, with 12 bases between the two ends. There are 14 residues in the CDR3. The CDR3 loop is CASSLMGSKDTQYC. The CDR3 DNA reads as TGCGCCAGCAGCTTGATGGGCTCCAAGGATACGCAGTATTGT.

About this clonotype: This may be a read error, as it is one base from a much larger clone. CDR3 coding DNA: TGCGCCAGCGGCGGGGTAGCGGGAGGGGTCGCGGAGACCCAGTACTTC. It translates to CASGGVAGGVAETQYF. The chain is built from TRBV5-1 and TRBJ2-5, with TRBD2 matching 11 bases. Germline V CDR1 and CDR2: SGHRS, YFSETQ. The CDR3 covers 16 residues. With V trimmed by 7 bases and J by 5 bases, 13 bases remained unmatched.

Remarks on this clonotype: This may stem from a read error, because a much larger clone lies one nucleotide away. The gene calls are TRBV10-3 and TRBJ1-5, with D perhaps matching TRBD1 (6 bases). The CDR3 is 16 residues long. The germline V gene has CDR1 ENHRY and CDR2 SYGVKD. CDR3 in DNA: TGTGCCATCAATGAGTCGACTCGGGGGGCTGATCAGCCCCAGCATTTT. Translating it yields CAINESTRGADQPQHF.

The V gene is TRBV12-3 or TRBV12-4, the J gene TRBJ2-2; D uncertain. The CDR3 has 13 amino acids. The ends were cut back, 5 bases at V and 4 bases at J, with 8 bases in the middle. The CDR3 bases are TGTGCCAGCAGTCCGAGAGGCACCGGGGAGCTGTTTTTT. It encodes CASSPRGTGELFF.

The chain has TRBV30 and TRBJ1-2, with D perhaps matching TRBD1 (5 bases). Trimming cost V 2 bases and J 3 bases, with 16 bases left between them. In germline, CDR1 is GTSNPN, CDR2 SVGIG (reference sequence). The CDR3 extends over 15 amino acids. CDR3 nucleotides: TGTGCCTGGAGTAAGGACATAGGGTCTTACTATGGCTACACCTTC. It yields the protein CAWSKDIGSYYGYTF.

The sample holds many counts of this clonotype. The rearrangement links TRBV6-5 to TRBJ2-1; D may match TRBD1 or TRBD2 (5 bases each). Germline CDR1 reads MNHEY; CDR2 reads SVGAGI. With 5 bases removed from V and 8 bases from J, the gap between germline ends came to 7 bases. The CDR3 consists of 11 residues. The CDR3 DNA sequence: TGTGCCAGCAGTCGGGGCTATGAGCAGTTCTTC. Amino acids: CASSRGYEQFF.